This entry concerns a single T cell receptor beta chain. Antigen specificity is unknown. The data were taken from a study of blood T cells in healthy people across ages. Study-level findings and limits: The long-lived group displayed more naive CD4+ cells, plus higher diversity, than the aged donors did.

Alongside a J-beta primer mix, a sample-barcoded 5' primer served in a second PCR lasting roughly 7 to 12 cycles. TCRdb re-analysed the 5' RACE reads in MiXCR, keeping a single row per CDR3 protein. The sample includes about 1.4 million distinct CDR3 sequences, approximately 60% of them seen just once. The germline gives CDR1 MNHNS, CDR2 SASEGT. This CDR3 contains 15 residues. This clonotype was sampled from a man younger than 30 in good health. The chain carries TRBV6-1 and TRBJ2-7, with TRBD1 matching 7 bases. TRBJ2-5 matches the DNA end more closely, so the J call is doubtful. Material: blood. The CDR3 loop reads CASSKQGHKIETQYF. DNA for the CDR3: TGTGCCAGCAGCAAACAGGGGCACAAAATAGAGACCCAGTACTTC.